The text below deals with one T cell receptor beta chain. Antigen: not known. cDNA molecules, individually, were tagged with unique molecular identifiers. TCRdb re-called the 5' RACE reads with MiXCR, one entry per CDR3 protein. The profile shows about 58,000 distinct CDR3 sequences, more than 10% of them singletons. CDR1 MNHEY and CDR2 SVGAGI come from the germline V gene. This CDR3 spans 15 amino acids. V lost 2 bases and J lost 9; bases outside the gene matches: 8. The source of the sample is a study of early T cells in non-severe SARS-CoV-2 infection. Background on the study: From unsorted whole blood, bulk RNA was sequenced, and the chains remained unpaired.

Study results and limitations: VDJdb-based matching was biased toward anti-spike CD8 responses and missed private and CD4 specificities.

The input for sequencing was whole blood, taken at baseline. The chain links TRBV6-5 to TRBJ2-2, with 8 bases fitting TRBD1. This clonotype originated in an adult who was a healthcare worker with PCR-confirmed SARS-CoV-2 infection or an uninfected control (not recorded which). The donor label of this sample is uncertain. The CDR3 bases are TGTGCCAGCAGTTACGATGGACAGGGAGAAAGGGAGCTGTTTTTT. Encoded protein: CASSYDGQGERELFF.